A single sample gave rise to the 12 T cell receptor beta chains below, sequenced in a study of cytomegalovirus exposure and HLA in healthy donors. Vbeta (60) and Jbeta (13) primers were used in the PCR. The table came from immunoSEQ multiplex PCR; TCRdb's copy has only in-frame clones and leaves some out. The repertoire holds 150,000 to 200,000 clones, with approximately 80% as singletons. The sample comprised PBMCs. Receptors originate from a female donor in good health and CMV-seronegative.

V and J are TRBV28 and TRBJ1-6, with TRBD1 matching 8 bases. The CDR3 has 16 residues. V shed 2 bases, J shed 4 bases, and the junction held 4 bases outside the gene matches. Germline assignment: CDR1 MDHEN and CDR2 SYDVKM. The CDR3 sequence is CASSLPGTGYNSPLHF. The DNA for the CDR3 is TGTGCCAGCAGTTTACCCGGGACAGGATATAATTCACCCCTCCACTTT.

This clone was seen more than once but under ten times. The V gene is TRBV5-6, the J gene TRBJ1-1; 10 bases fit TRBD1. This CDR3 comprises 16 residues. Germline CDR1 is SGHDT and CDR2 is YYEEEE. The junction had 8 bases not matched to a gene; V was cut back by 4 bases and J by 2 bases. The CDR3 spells CASSRGGQGRNTEAFF. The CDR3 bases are TGTGCCAGCAGCAGGGGGGGACAGGGGAGAAACACTGAAGCTTTCTTT.

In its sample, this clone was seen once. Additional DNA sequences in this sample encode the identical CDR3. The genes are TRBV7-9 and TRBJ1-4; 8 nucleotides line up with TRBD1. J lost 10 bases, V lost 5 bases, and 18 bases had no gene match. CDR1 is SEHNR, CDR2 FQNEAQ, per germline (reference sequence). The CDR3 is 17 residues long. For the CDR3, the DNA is TGTGCCAGCAGCGTCCTTTTGTTTCCCGGAGACAGGGGAAAACTGTTTTTT. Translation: CASSVLLFPGDRGKLFF.

CDR3 protein: CASSRYAKSYEQYF. The CDR3 DNA sequence: TGTGCCAGCAGCCGCTACGCCAAAAGCTACGAGCAGTACTTC. The chain is built from TRBV6-5 and TRBJ2-7, with D hard to call. V lost 6 bases, J lost 3 bases, and 15 bases lay in between. Germline V CDR1 and CDR2: MNHEY, SVGAGI. CDR3 length: 14 residues.

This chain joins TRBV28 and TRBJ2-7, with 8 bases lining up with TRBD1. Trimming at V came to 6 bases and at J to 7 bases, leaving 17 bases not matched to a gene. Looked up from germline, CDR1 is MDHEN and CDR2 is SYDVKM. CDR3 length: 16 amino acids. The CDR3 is CASSKSLDRDLGEQYF. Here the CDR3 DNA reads TGTGCCAGCAGCAAAAGCCTGGACAGGGATTTGGGAGAGCAGTACTTC.

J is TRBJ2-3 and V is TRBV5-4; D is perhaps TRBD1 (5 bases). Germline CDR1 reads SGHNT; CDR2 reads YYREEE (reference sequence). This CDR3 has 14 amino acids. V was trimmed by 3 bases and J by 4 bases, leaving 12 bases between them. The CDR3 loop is CASSYQGTPDTQYF. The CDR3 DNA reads TGTGCCAGCAGCTACCAGGGTACCCCAGATACGCAGTATTTT.

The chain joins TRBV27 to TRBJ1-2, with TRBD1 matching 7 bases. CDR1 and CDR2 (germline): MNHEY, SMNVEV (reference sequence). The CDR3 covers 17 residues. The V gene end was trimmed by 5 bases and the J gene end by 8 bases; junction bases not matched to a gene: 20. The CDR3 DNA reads TGTGCCAGCAGTCTTTTCGCCCGCGACAGGGCGAACTTCGGCTACACCTTC. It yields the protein CASSLFARDRANFGYTF.

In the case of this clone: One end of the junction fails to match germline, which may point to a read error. The CDR3 coding sequence is TGTGCCACCAGCTTCGACAGTAACATTGAAGCTTTCTTT. Encoded protein: CATSFDSNIEAFF. J is TRBJ1-1 and V is TRBV15, with TRBD1 as a possible D gene (5 bases). Germline CDR1 and CDR2: LNHNV and YYDKDF (reference sequence). This CDR3 is built from 13 residues.

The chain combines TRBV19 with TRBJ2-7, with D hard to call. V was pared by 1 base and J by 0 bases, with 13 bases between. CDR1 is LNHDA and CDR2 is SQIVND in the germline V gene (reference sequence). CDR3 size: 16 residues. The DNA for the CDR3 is TGTGCCAGTAGTATAGGGGCAGGTCCGGCCTCCTACGAGCAGTACTTC. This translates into CASSIGAGPASYEQYF.

This CDR3 is CASSGNQGAVDTQYF. CDR3 sequence (DNA): TGCGCCAGCAGTGGGAACCAGGGGGCAGTCGATACGCAGTATTTT. The chain joins TRBV10-2 to TRBJ2-3; TRBD1 matches 8 bases. This CDR3 is built from 15 residues. Looked up from germline, CDR1 is WSHSY and CDR2 is SAAADI. Trimming at V came to 4 bases and at J to 6 bases, leaving 9 bases not matched to a gene.

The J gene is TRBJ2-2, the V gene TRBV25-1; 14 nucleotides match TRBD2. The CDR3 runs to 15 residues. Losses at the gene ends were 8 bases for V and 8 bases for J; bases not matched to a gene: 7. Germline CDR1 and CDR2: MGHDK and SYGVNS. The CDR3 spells CASSGTSGGSGELFF. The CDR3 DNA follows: TGTGCCAGCTCCGGGACTAGCGGGGGCTCGGGGGAGCTGTTTTTT.

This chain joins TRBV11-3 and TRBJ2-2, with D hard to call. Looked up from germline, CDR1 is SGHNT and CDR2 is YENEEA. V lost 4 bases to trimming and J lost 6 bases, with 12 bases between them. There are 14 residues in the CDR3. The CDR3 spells CASSSQGRAGELFF. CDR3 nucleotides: TGTGCCAGCAGCTCCCAAGGTCGGGCCGGGGAGCTGTTTTTT.